This T cell receptor beta chain emerged from a study of blood T cell repertoires in COVID-19. As for the study in general: Some COVID-19 samples were acute and others convalescent; all came from the United States, Italy and Spain. PBMCs, B-cell-depleted T cells, or T cells were the source of the cDNA or gDNA that made up the material.

The CDR3 runs 13 residues. Deletions cut 2 bases from V and 5 bases from J, with 9 bases between. Per the germline V gene, CDR1 is SGHTA and CDR2 is FQGNSA. Original processing methods: Amplified reference gene primers provided the basis for estimating nucleated cell counts. Measured with immunoSEQ multiplex PCR; TCRdb has only the in-frame clones, and not every one. That table supplies the V and J calls and clone size; D and trimming were determined from the DNA. Of about 190,000 clones listed, roughly 80% were seen once; the top ten hold about 18%. The V gene is TRBV7-2, the J gene TRBJ2-5; D remains unclear. The sample comprised peripheral blood. This clonotype was sampled from a man aged 55 to 70 with active or convalescent COVID-19. CDR3 nucleotide sequence: TGTGCCAGCAGCTTAAATAGCCTGGAGACCCAGTACTTC. Translation gives CASSLNSLETQYF.